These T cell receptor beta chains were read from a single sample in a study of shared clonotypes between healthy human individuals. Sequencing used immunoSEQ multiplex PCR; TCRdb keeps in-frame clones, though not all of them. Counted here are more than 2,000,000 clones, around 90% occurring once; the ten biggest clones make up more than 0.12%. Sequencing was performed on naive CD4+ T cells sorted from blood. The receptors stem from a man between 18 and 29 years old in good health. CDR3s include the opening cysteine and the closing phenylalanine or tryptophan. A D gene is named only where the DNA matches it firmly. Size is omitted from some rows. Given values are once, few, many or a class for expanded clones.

cdr3_nt: TGTGCCAGCTCTGGGGGGCAGGGTGATCAGCCCCAGCATTTT
cdr3_aa: CASSGGQGDQPQHF
d_call: NA
clone_size: NA
j_call: TRBJ1-5
v_call: TRBV18

cdr3_nt: TGTGCCAGCAGTGGAGTCAATCAGCCCCAGCATTTT
cdr3_aa: CASSGVNQPQHF
d_call: NA
clone_size: NA
j_call: TRBJ1-5
v_call: TRBV2

cdr3_nt: TGTGCCAGCAGCTCCCATTCCGGGAGGGAAAACGAGCAGTACTTC
cdr3_aa: CASSSHSGRENEQYF
d_call: TRBD2
clone_size: NA
j_call: TRBJ2-7
v_call: TRBV5-4

cdr3_nt: TGTGCCAGCAGCCAGCGACAGGGGGCCGGGCTCGAGCAGTACTTC
cdr3_aa: CASSQRQGAGLEQYF
d_call: TRBD1
clone_size: NA
j_call: TRBJ2-7
v_call: TRBV7-2

cdr3_nt: TGTGCCAGCGGCGGGCTGCAAACAGGGGGCGGAGAGCAGTACTTC
cdr3_aa: CASGGLQTGGGEQYF
d_call: TRBD1
clone_size: NA
j_call: TRBJ2-7
v_call: TRBV6-6

cdr3_nt: TGCGCCACCAGGGCAGAGGAGGAGGGCGGCACCGGGGAGCTGTTTTTT
cdr3_aa: CATRAEEEGGTGELFF
d_call: NA
clone_size: NA
j_call: TRBJ2-2
v_call: TRBV5-1

cdr3_nt: TGTGCCAGCAGTGTCGGGGGGGCCCTCGAGACCCAGTACTTC
cdr3_aa: CASSVGGALETQYF
d_call: TRBD2
clone_size: NA
j_call: TRBJ2-5
v_call: TRBV6-1

cdr3_nt: TGTGCCAGTATGGGGACAGGGGGTATCGGGGAGCTGTTTTTT
cdr3_aa: CASMGTGGIGELFF
d_call: TRBD1
clone_size: NA
j_call: TRBJ2-2
v_call: TRBV19

cdr3_nt: TGCGCCAGCAGCCAACCGGGACGGAGGGACACTGAAGCTTTCTTT
cdr3_aa: CASSQPGRRDTEAFF
d_call: NA
clone_size: NA
j_call: TRBJ1-1
v_call: TRBV4-1

cdr3_nt: TGTGCCAGCAGCTTGCCACAGGTGGTAGAGACCCAGTACTTC
cdr3_aa: CASSLPQVVETQYF
d_call: NA
clone_size: NA
j_call: TRBJ2-5
v_call: TRBV5-4

cdr3_nt: TGTGCCACCGCCAAGGGTGCTAGCGGTACAACGGCGTACGAGCAGTACTTC
cdr3_aa: CATAKGASGTTAYEQYF
d_call: TRBD2
clone_size: NA
j_call: TRBJ2-7
v_call: TRBV18

cdr3_nt: TGTGCCAGCAGCGGCGGAGTAGCGGGGGGGCAAGAGACCCAGTACTTC
cdr3_aa: CASSGGVAGGQETQYF
d_call: TRBD2
clone_size: NA
j_call: TRBJ2-5
v_call: TRBV9

cdr3_nt: TGCGCCAGCTCCCGGGGGGAATTTAATTCACCCCTCCACTTT
cdr3_aa: CASSRGEFNSPLHF
d_call: NA
clone_size: NA
j_call: TRBJ1-6
v_call: TRBV5-1

cdr3_nt: TGTGCCAGCAGTGGGGGACACGGGTACAGCAATCAGCCCCAGCATTTT
cdr3_aa: CASSGGHGYSNQPQHF
d_call: NA
clone_size: NA
j_call: TRBJ1-5
v_call: TRBV2

cdr3_nt: TGCGCCAGCAGCTTACGGGACAGGGGCGCCAGTAACACCGGGGAGCTGTTTTTT
cdr3_aa: CASSLRDRGASNTGELFF
d_call: TRBD1
clone_size: NA
j_call: TRBJ2-2
v_call: TRBV5-1

cdr3_nt: TGCGCCAGCAGTCCAGGTTCACGAAACACCGGGGAGCTGTTTTTT
cdr3_aa: CASSPGSRNTGELFF
d_call: NA
clone_size: NA
j_call: TRBJ2-2
v_call: TRBV4-3

cdr3_nt: TGTGCCAGCAGTTCGCAGGGGCTCGGGAATTCACCCCTCCACTTT
cdr3_aa: CASSSQGLGNSPLHF
d_call: NA
clone_size: NA
j_call: TRBJ1-6
v_call: TRBV27

cdr3_nt: TGCGCCAGCAGCTCCTTGCGGGGGAGCTCCTACGAGCAGTACTTC
cdr3_aa: CASSSLRGSSYEQYF
d_call: TRBD2
clone_size: NA
j_call: TRBJ2-7
v_call: TRBV5-1

cdr3_nt: TGTGCCACGAACAGGGCGATGGGAAACACCATATATTTT
cdr3_aa: CATNRAMGNTIYF
d_call: NA
clone_size: NA
j_call: TRBJ1-3
v_call: TRBV6-1

cdr3_nt: TGCGCCAGCAGCCTAACGGGGACTAGCGGTTACTACGAGCAGTACTTC
cdr3_aa: CASSLTGTSGYYEQYF
d_call: TRBD2
clone_size: once
j_call: TRBJ2-7
v_call: TRBV5-1

cdr3_nt: TGTGCCAGCAGCGTAGCTTCTAGCGGAACCTACAATGAGCAGTTCTTC
cdr3_aa: CASSVASSGTYNEQFF
d_call: TRBD2
clone_size: NA
j_call: TRBJ2-1
v_call: TRBV9

cdr3_nt: TGTGCCAGCAGCGGGGGACAACTGTTCAATGAAAAACTGTTTTTT
cdr3_aa: CASSGGQLFNEKLFF
d_call: NA
clone_size: NA
j_call: TRBJ1-4
v_call: TRBV7-8

cdr3_nt: TGTGCCAGCACCCGGGGGATCGGAAACACCATATATTTT
cdr3_aa: CASTRGIGNTIYF
d_call: NA
clone_size: NA
j_call: TRBJ1-3
v_call: TRBV6-1

cdr3_nt: TGTGCCAGCAGCCAGACTAGCGGGGACTTTACGCAGTATTTT
cdr3_aa: CASSQTSGDFTQYF
d_call: TRBD2
clone_size: NA
j_call: TRBJ2-3
v_call: TRBV2

cdr3_nt: TGTGCCAGCAGCTCTGTTGGGACAGATACGCAGTATTTT
cdr3_aa: CASSSVGTDTQYF
d_call: NA
clone_size: NA
j_call: TRBJ2-3
v_call: TRBV5-6

cdr3_nt: TGTGCCAGTAGTAGCCCGGACAGACGGAACACTGAAGCTTTCTTT
cdr3_aa: CASSSPDRRNTEAFF
d_call: NA
clone_size: NA
j_call: TRBJ1-1
v_call: TRBV19

cdr3_nt: TGTGCCAGCAGCTTGGGGGGACAGGGGGCCGCCGGGGAGCTGTTTTTT
cdr3_aa: CASSLGGQGAAGELFF
d_call: TRBD1
clone_size: NA
j_call: TRBJ2-2
v_call: TRBV5-4

cdr3_nt: TGTGCCAGCCAGCAGGCGCGGGGGCCTGCCTACGAGCAGTACTTC
cdr3_aa: CASQQARGPAYEQYF
d_call: NA
clone_size: once
j_call: TRBJ2-7
v_call: TRBV7-3

cdr3_nt: TGCGCCAGCAGCTTGGCCCGGGGGACTAGCGGGATTAGCACAGATACGCAGTATTTT
cdr3_aa: CASSLARGTSGISTDTQYF
d_call: TRBD2
clone_size: NA
j_call: TRBJ2-3
v_call: TRBV5-1

cdr3_nt: TGTGCCAGCAGCTTAGATGGTGGCTTCGGGGGGAGGAAGGAGACCCAGTACTTC
cdr3_aa: CASSLDGGFGGRKETQYF
d_call: TRBD2
clone_size: once
j_call: TRBJ2-5
v_call: TRBV7-8

cdr3_nt: TGTGCCAGCAGCTTCTCGGGCATGCTAGCCAAAAACATTCAGTACTTC
cdr3_aa: CASSFSGMLAKNIQYF
d_call: NA
clone_size: NA
j_call: TRBJ2-4
v_call: TRBV5-4

cdr3_nt: TGTGCCTGGAGGGACGGGACATCCTACGAGCAGTACTTC
cdr3_aa: CAWRDGTSYEQYF
d_call: NA
clone_size: NA
j_call: TRBJ2-7
v_call: TRBV30

cdr3_nt: TGTGCCAGCAGATCACCGGGACTGAGATACGAGCAGTACTTC
cdr3_aa: CASRSPGLRYEQYF
d_call: NA
clone_size: NA
j_call: TRBJ2-7
v_call: TRBV6-5

cdr3_nt: TGTGCCAGCAGCCGACAGGGGATGCGAGAGACCCAGTACTTC
cdr3_aa: CASSRQGMRETQYF
d_call: TRBD1
clone_size: NA
j_call: TRBJ2-5
v_call: TRBV27

cdr3_nt: TGCGCCAGCAGCTTCCAGGGGGAGACCCAGTACTTC
cdr3_aa: CASSFQGETQYF
d_call: NA
clone_size: NA
j_call: TRBJ2-5
v_call: TRBV5-1

cdr3_nt: TGTGCCAGTAGTGTACAGGGGACGAACTATGGCTACACCTTC
cdr3_aa: CASSVQGTNYGYTF
d_call: TRBD1
clone_size: NA
j_call: TRBJ1-2
v_call: TRBV19

cdr3_nt: TGTGCCAGCAGTTTCCCAGGGGCCCACTTCGCCTACGAGCAGTACTTC
cdr3_aa: CASSFPGAHFAYEQYF
d_call: NA
clone_size: NA
j_call: TRBJ2-7
v_call: TRBV28

cdr3_nt: TGTGCCAGCAGCTTAGTTGGTCTGAACACTGAAGCTTTCTTT
cdr3_aa: CASSLVGLNTEAFF
d_call: NA
clone_size: once
j_call: TRBJ1-1
v_call: TRBV7-9

cdr3_nt: TGTGCCAGCAGTTTCCGCGTGGGGGATGGCTACACCTTC
cdr3_aa: CASSFRVGDGYTF
d_call: NA
clone_size: NA
j_call: TRBJ1-2
v_call: TRBV27

cdr3_nt: TGTGCCAGTAGTATAGCCGGACAGGGGGCCGGCATTCAGTACTTC
cdr3_aa: CASSIAGQGAGIQYF
d_call: TRBD1
clone_size: NA
j_call: TRBJ2-4
v_call: TRBV19

cdr3_nt: TGTGCCATCAGCGGACAGGGAGGCGAGCAGTACTTC
cdr3_aa: CAISGQGGEQYF
d_call: TRBD1
clone_size: once
j_call: TRBJ2-7
v_call: TRBV10-3

cdr3_nt: TGTGCCAGCAGGCTTAGCGGGGGGGCGTCCAAAAACATTCAGTACTTC
cdr3_aa: CASRLSGGASKNIQYF
d_call: NA
clone_size: NA
j_call: TRBJ2-4
v_call: TRBV21-1

cdr3_nt: TGTGCCAGCAGGGGACAGGGCGGGATTCAGTACTTC
cdr3_aa: CASRGQGGIQYF
d_call: TRBD1
clone_size: NA
j_call: TRBJ2-7
v_call: TRBV7-9

cdr3_nt: TGTGCCAGCCTCCGGGACCTAGGTGGTCAGCCCCAGCATTTT
cdr3_aa: CASLRDLGGQPQHF
d_call: NA
clone_size: once
j_call: TRBJ1-5
v_call: TRBV19

cdr3_nt: TGTGCCAGCAGCTTAAACCCCCCCGGGACAGGGGGCGAGCAGTACTTC
cdr3_aa: CASSLNPPGTGGEQYF
d_call: TRBD1
clone_size: NA
j_call: TRBJ2-7
v_call: TRBV11-2

cdr3_nt: TGTGCCTGGGCCCAGGGGGGGCGAACTGAAGCTTTCTTT
cdr3_aa: CAWAQGGRTEAFF
d_call: TRBD1
clone_size: NA
j_call: TRBJ1-1
v_call: TRBV30

cdr3_nt: TGTGCCAGCAGTGACGGGGGGGGGAATCAGCCCCAGCATTTT
cdr3_aa: CASSDGGGNQPQHF
d_call: NA
clone_size: NA
j_call: TRBJ1-5
v_call: TRBV6-1